A selection of T cell receptor beta chains follows, all from one sample in a study of vaccination and CD4 T cells after COVID-19. Each CDR3 protein is one row after TCRdb ran MiXCR on the PCR reads. The table records 20,000 or so distinct CDR3 sequences, around a quarter of them present only once. Their antigens remain unidentified. Sequencing was performed on cultured CD4+ T cells from blood. The source is a human donor with COVID-19. CDR3s include the opening cysteine and the closing phenylalanine or tryptophan. A D gene is named only where the DNA matches it firmly. Clone size is not always given. Where it is, it says once, few, many or a class for expanded clones.

abundance,j_gene,d_gene,v_gene,CDR3nt,CDR3aa
.,TRBJ2-3,.,TRBV20-1,TGCAGTGCTACAACAATGCGGGGGCCCGGCACAGATACGCAGTATTTT,CSATTMRGPGTDTQYF
.,TRBJ2-3,TRBD2,TRBV6-1,TGTGCCAGCAATAGCGGGGGGACCCCAGATACGCAGTATTTT,CASNSGGTPDTQYF
once,TRBJ2-2,TRBD2,TRBV4-2,TGTGCCAGCAGCCCAGATGACGCCGGGACTACCGCGAACACCGGGGAGCTGTTTTTT,CASSPDDAGTTANTGELFF
few,TRBJ1-6,.,TRBV7-3,TGTGCCAGCAGCTTAAGTGGAGTAACAAATTCACCCCTCCACTTT,CASSLSGVTNSPLHF
few,TRBJ1-5,TRBD1,TRBV6-1,TGTGCCATTGGAGGGGGCGCGGGGCAGCCCCAGCATTTT,CAIGGGAGQPQHF
.,TRBJ1-2,.,TRBV12-3/TRBV12-4,TGTGCCAGCAGTTTAGAAAGACATGAGAGTGGCTACACCTTC,CASSLERHESGYTF
few,TRBJ1-5,.,TRBV2,TGTGCCAGCAGCTTTATGGGGCAAACCAATCAGCCCCAGCATTTT,CASSFMGQTNQPQHF
few,TRBJ1-6,.,TRBV2,TGTGCCAGCAGTGAAGAGTACCCCGGAGGCGGCTCACCCCTCCACTTT,CASSEEYPGGGSPLHF
few,TRBJ1-2,.,TRBV2,TGTGCCAGCAGTGAAAAATGGGGGCAGGGTGACTATGGCTACACCTTC,CASSEKWGQGDYGYTF
medium-sized,TRBJ1-5,TRBD1,TRBV6-1,TGTGCCAGCAGCTCACAGGGGAATCAGCCCCAGCATTTT,CASSSQGNQPQHF
.,TRBJ2-1,TRBD2,TRBV5-3,TGTGCCAGCAGCTGGGGCCGGGGGGTTGAGCAGTTCTTC,CASSWGRGVEQFF
.,TRBJ2-5,TRBD2,TRBV5-4,TGTGCCAGCAGCCCCGGCGGGGGGGGGGGTGATGAGACCCAGTACTTC,CASSPGGGGGDETQYF
.,TRBJ2-7,.,TRBV7-2,TGTGCCAGCAGCGCGACGGGGGGCCGGAGGGCCGCGTACGAGCAGTACTTC,CASSATGGRRAAYEQYF
.,TRBJ2-5,.,TRBV7-9,TGTGCCAGCAATGGTATGGAAGAGACCCAGTACTTC,CASNGMEETQYF
few,TRBJ2-1,.,TRBV20-1,TGCAGTGCTGGCGAGGATGAGCAGTTCTTC,CSAGEDEQFF
.,TRBJ2-3,.,TRBV12-3/TRBV12-4,TGTGCCAGCCTCCGGGGGGCTTCTAGCACAGATACGCAGTATTTT,CASLRGASSTDTQYF
.,TRBJ2-3,TRBD2,TRBV7-3,TGTGCCAGCAGTTCGACCGGGACTAGCGGGGGGGGTACGCAGTATTTT,CASSSTGTSGGGTQYF
.,TRBJ2-7,.,TRBV7-2,TGTGCCAGCAGCCAGGGAGGGGGGACCTACGAGCAGTACTTC,CASSQGGGTYEQYF
.,TRBJ2-7,.,TRBV6-1,TGTGCCAGCAGCAGGGACAAAGGGGCAGAGCAGTACTTC,CASSRDKGAEQYF
few,TRBJ1-6,.,TRBV21-1,TGTGCCAGCAGCAACCGGGGAGGGAATTCACCCCTCCACTTT,CASSNRGGNSPLHF
.,TRBJ2-3,.,TRBV7-8,TGTGCCAGCAGTATCGTGACGGCTACGAGCACAGATACGCAGTATTTT,CASSIVTATSTDTQYF
few,TRBJ2-7,.,TRBV11-3,TGTGCCAGCAGCTTCGGTTCGGCAGGCAGCTTCTACGAGCAGTACTTC,CASSFGSAGSFYEQYF
.,TRBJ1-2,.,TRBV28,TGTGCCAGCAACCTCGGGGTTGGCTATGGCTACACCTTC,CASNLGVGYGYTF
few,TRBJ1-1,.,TRBV12-3/TRBV12-4,TGTGCCAGCAGTTTTAGGGCCAACACTGAAGCTTTCTTT,CASSFRANTEAFF
.,TRBJ2-2,TRBD1,TRBV12-5,TGTGCTAGTGGTTGGGGGACAGGGGCGACCGGGGAGCTGTTTTTT,CASGWGTGATGELFF
.,TRBJ2-1,TRBD2,TRBV11-2,TGTGCCAGCAGCTTAGAGGGGACTAGAGGTCTGGTTGGTGAGCAGTTCTTC,CASSLEGTRGLVGEQFF
.,TRBJ1-1,.,TRBV5-1,TGCGCCAGCAGCCGCTCGGGGAAGGTAGACACTGAAGCTTTCTTT,CASSRSGKVDTEAFF
few,TRBJ1-2,.,TRBV12-3/TRBV12-4,TGTGCCAGCACTCTGGGGACGGTGGACTATGGCTACACCTTC,CASTLGTVDYGYTF
few,TRBJ2-5,.,TRBV20-1,TGCAGTGCCCTAACCCGGGCCCATGCACTCGAGACCCAGTACTTC,CSALTRAHALETQYF
few,TRBJ1-6,TRBD1,TRBV27,TGTGCCAGCGCGGGACAGTACTATAATTCACCCCTCCACTTT,CASAGQYYNSPLHF
few,TRBJ2-3,.,TRBV12-3/TRBV12-4,TGTGCCACTAACCTCCTCTCCGGACGTAGGGATACGCAGTATTTT,CATNLLSGRRDTQYF
.,TRBJ1-5,.,TRBV20-1,TGCAGTGCTAGGGACCCTGGGTCGGCTGTTGGCCAGCCCCAGCATTTT,CSARDPGSAVGQPQHF
.,TRBJ1-4,TRBD1,TRBV28,TGTGCCAGCAGTAACCGGGACAGGTACGAAAAACTGTTTTTT,CASSNRDRYEKLFF
.,TRBJ1-5,.,TRBV11-2,TGTGCCAGCAGCTTAGGTCTAGGCAATCAGCCCCAGCATTTT,CASSLGLGNQPQHF
.,TRBJ1-1,.,TRBV20-1,TGCAGTGCTAAGGTTAACCAAATGAACACTGAAGCTTTCTTT,CSAKVNQMNTEAFF
few,TRBJ2-3,.,TRBV7-2,TGTGCCAGCAGCCGGACACGATCAGATACGCAGTATTTT,CASSRTRSDTQYF
few,TRBJ2-3,TRBD2,TRBV4-2,TGTGCCAGCAGCCAAGCGGGGGGTACGCAGTATTTT,CASSQAGGTQYF
.,TRBJ2-7,.,TRBV6-1,TGTGCCAGCGGGTTGACAGAGTACTCCTACGAGCAGTACTTC,CASGLTEYSYEQYF
few,TRBJ2-2,.,TRBV2,TGTGCCAGCCGGGGGACATCGAACACCGGGGAGCTGTTTTTT,CASRGTSNTGELFF